The present entry profiles one T cell receptor (beta chain) with its context. Its target is unknown. The data belong to a study of cytomegalovirus exposure and HLA in healthy donors. The study's findings and limits: TCR beta sequences reportedly predicted most subjects' HLA-A and HLA-B alleles accurately.

Germline V lookup: CDR1 SEHNR, CDR2 FQNEAQ (reference sequence). CDR3 length equals 12 residues. The study ran its PCR with 60 Vbeta and 13 Jbeta primers. TCRdb keeps only in-frame clones here, not all; method: immunoSEQ multiplex PCR. Of about 230,000 clones in the sample, around four fifths were seen once. Specimen: PBMCs. The source of this sequence is a boy aged 5-17 years in good health and CMV-seronegative. The chain couples TRBV7-9 to TRBJ2-1; 8 positions match TRBD2. CDR3 sequence reads: CAPAGAYNEQFF. In DNA, the CDR3 is TGTGCTCCAGCGGGAGCGTACAATGAGCAGTTCTTC.